This record concerns one TCR beta chain sequence. Its matching antigen is unknown. Transcripts of RNA were the source for amplifying TCR beta CDR3 regions. In the first round, RT-PCR was carried out with HTBI primers, and a multiplex PCR formed the second round. TCRdb passed the multiplex PCR reads through MiXCR, listing each CDR3 protein once. The sample shows 580,000 or so distinct CDR3 sequences, under 45% of them seen only once. The sample comes from a study of Graves' ophthalmopathy and Graves' hyperthyroidism. Findings of the study overall: The majority of expanded thyroid clonotypes above 0.001 frequency also occurred in blood.

Recruitment covered hyperthyroidism patients aged 18 to 65 whose new diagnosis was of under 2 months' duration. No donor had other autoimmune disease, uncontrolled infection, pregnancy or lactation. The authors diagnosed from clinical symptoms, serum thyroxine, TRAb, thyroid ultrasound and orbital computed tomography. V shed 6 bases and J shed 6 bases, with 11 bases lying between them. The germline CDR1 and CDR2 sequences are WNHNN and SYGVQD (reference sequence). The CDR3 runs to 13 residues. The sample was peripheral blood or thyroid tissue (not recorded which). The chain uses TRBV10-1 and TRBJ2-2, with D maybe TRBD2 (5 bases). The sequence was obtained from an adult man with Graves' hyperthyroidism. The CDR3 nucleotides read TGCGCCAGCAGGGGAGATTCCCCCGGGGAGCTGTTTTTT. Translated: CASRGDSPGELFF.